A single sample gave rise to the 29 T cell receptor beta chains below, sequenced in a study of PD-1 blockade in mismatch repair-deficient tumors. Clones were sequenced by immunoSEQ multiplex PCR, and TCRdb holds only the in-frame ones, with some missing. The table has roughly 70,000 clones, about 72% seen once; the top ten hold 4.5% to 6.5%. The material was peripheral blood, obtained 2 weeks after starting pembrolizumab. The receptors here all came from an adult with mismatch repair-deficient cancer.

In its sample, this clone was seen once. This chain connects TRBV6-5 to TRBJ2-7, with unresolved D. CDR3 length: 12 residues. Deletions cut 5 bases from V and 2 bases from J, with 7 bases between. Germline V gene data show CDR1 as MNHEY and CDR2 as SVGAGI. CDR3 DNA: TGTGCCAGCAGTACGGATCCCTACGAGCAGTACTTC. It specifies CASSTDPYEQYF.

This clone was observed a single time. V usage is TRBV7-6 and J usage is TRBJ2-1; D may match TRBD1 or TRBD2 (5 bases each). The CDR3 totals 16 residues. Germline values: CDR1 SGHVS, CDR2 FNYEAQ. V lost 4 bases and J lost 4, with 17 bases in between. CDR3 nucleotides: TGTGCCAGCAGCTCTTCCGGGACCCGCTTTTACAATGAGCAGTTCTTC. This sequence encodes CASSSSGTRFYNEQFF.

The CDR3 is CATAILRRLAMSTDTQYF. CDR3 nucleotide sequence: TGTGCCACCGCGATCCTAAGGAGGCTAGCGATGAGCACAGATACGCAGTATTTT. The chain employs TRBV13 and TRBJ2-3; weak D call: TRBD2 (6 bases). Trimming shortened V by 10 bases and J by 0 bases, and 26 bases separated the two germline ends. This CDR3 is built from 18 residues. Germline CDR1 PRHDT, CDR2 FYEKMQ (reference sequence).

A remark on this clone: Other DNA sequences in the sample encode the same CDR3. This chain links TRBV7-9 with TRBJ1-1, with no clear D. V gave up 1 base and J gave up 4 bases, with 7 bases separating them. This CDR3 comprises 13 residues. Per germline, CDR1 SEHNR and CDR2 FQNEAQ (reference sequence). The CDR3 DNA reads TGTGCCAGCAGCTTAGAGCGGGGCACTGAAGCTTTCTTT. Translation: CASSLERGTEAFF. The variable domain in full, completed from reference TRBV7-9 and TRBJ1-1, reads DTGVSQNPRHKITKRGQNVTFRCDPISEHNRLYWYRQTLGQGPEFLTYFQNEAQLEKSRLLSDRFSAERPKGSFSTLEIQRTEQGDSAMYLCASSLERGTEAFFGQGTRLTVV.

The chain combines TRBV2 with TRBJ2-7; no reliable D call. The CDR3 runs to 11 residues. Germline CDR1 and CDR2: SNHLY and FYNNEI. V lost 4 bases to trimming and J lost 5 bases, with 6 bases between them. For the CDR3, the DNA is TGTGCCAGCAGTGGCGTCCACGAGCAGTACTTC. Amino acid sequence: CASSGVHEQYF.

The chain carries TRBV5-1 and TRBJ1-1; D is undetermined. This CDR3 has 15 residues. V shed 7 bases and J shed 1 base, with 17 bases lying between them. Germline V gene sequence: CDR1 SGHRS, CDR2 YFSETQ. CDR3 DNA: TGCGCCAGCGGAATAGGAGGAGGCCCGAACACTGAAGCTTTCTTT. Amino acid sequence: CASGIGGGPNTEAFF.

This clone was detected a few times. CDR3 residues: CASSLKGYEQYF. The CDR3 region has the DNA TGTGCCAGCAGTTTAAAGGGTTACGAGCAGTACTTC. The chain employs TRBV27 and TRBJ2-7; D gene ambiguous. CDR3 size: 12 residues. Germline values: CDR1 MNHEY, CDR2 SMNVEV (reference sequence). Trimming pared 2 bases from V and 4 bases from J, leaving 6 bases between.

The chain recombines TRBV11-3 with TRBJ2-1; 9 nucleotides agree with TRBD2. Germline loops: CDR1 SGHNT, CDR2 YENEEA. This CDR3 comprises 16 residues. The V gene end was trimmed by 1 base and the J gene end by 8 bases; junction bases not matched to a gene: 9. As DNA, the CDR3 is TGTGCCAGCAGCTTAGGTTCGACTAGCGGTCTACATGAGCAGTTCTTC. This encodes CASSLGSTSGLHEQFF. The whole variable domain, remainder taken from reference TRBV11-3 and TRBJ2-1, is EAGVVQSPRYKIIEKKQPVAFWCNPISGHNTLYWYLQNLGQGPELLIRYENEEAVDDSQLPKDRFSAERLKGVDSTLKIQPAELGDSAVYLCASSLGSTSGLHEQFFGPGTRLTVL.

The rearrangement uses TRBV7-3 and TRBJ2-2; D gene uncertain. The ends were cut back, 5 bases at V and 4 bases at J, with 5 bases in the middle. Per the germline V gene, CDR1 is SGHTA and CDR2 is FQGTGA. The CDR3 consists of 12 residues. CDR3 region: CASSPGTGELFF. The CDR3 nucleotides are TGTGCCAGCAGCCCGGGCACCGGGGAGCTGTTTTTT.

The chain combines TRBV6-6 with TRBJ1-2; D is uncertain. The CDR3 is 15 residues long. Germline V gene sequence: CDR1 MNHNY, CDR2 SVGAGI (reference sequence). Trimming removed 0 bases at V and 0 bases at J, with 8 bases between. CDR3 amino acids: CASSYSFDTNYGYTF. The CDR3 nucleotides read TGTGCCAGCAGTTACTCTTTTGATACTAACTATGGCTACACCTTC.

The chain uses TRBV7-8 and TRBJ2-5, with D tentatively TRBD2 (5 bases). The CDR3 spans 17 residues. The germline CDR1 and CDR2 sequences are SGHVS and FQNEAQ. The germline V and J ends were trimmed by 5 bases and 1 base, with 20 bases remaining between them. The CDR3 is CASSDRFPAETQETQYF. Written as DNA, the CDR3 is TGTGCCAGCAGCGACCGCTTTCCAGCGGAGACCCAAGAGACCCAGTACTTC.

The gene calls are TRBV9 and TRBJ2-1, with TRBD2 matching 11 bases. V lost 2 bases to trimming and J lost 7 bases; unmatched junction nucleotides: 14. The CDR3 has 18 amino acids. CDR1 is SGDLS and CDR2 is YYNGEE in the germline V gene. This CDR3 is CASSVSSGRAFENNEQFF. The DNA of the CDR3 is TGTGCCAGCAGCGTGAGTAGCGGGAGGGCCTTCGAGAATAATGAGCAGTTCTTC.

J is TRBJ2-1 and V is TRBV7-2; no clear D. Germline CDR1 reads SGHTA; CDR2 reads FQGNSA. The CDR3 extends over 15 amino acids. With 1 base removed from V and 4 bases from J, the gap between germline ends came to 11 bases. CDR3 coding DNA: TGTGCCAGCAGCTTAGACCTCTCCCCTTACAATGAGCAGTTCTTC. Translated: CASSLDLSPYNEQFF.

V and J are TRBV7-9 and TRBJ2-7; 7 bases fit TRBD1. The CDR3 length is 13 residues. CDR1 and CDR2 (germline): SEHNR, FQNEAQ (reference sequence). Trimming took 5 bases from V and 3 from J; bases not matched to a gene: 4. The CDR3: CASSNRDSYEQYF. The CDR3 DNA follows: TGTGCCAGCAGCAACCGGGACAGCTACGAGCAGTACTTC.

This chain joins TRBV6-1 and TRBJ1-6; D not certain. Germline loops: CDR1 MNHNS, CDR2 SASEGT. The ends were cut back, 4 bases at V and 9 bases at J, with 16 bases in the middle. The CDR3 covers 15 residues. The CDR3 DNA sequence: TGTGCCAGCAGTGTACCACTAGCGGGTAGTTCACCCCTCCACTTT. Protein sequence: CASSVPLAGSSPLHF.

This rearrangement joins TRBV7-2 to TRBJ2-3, with D perhaps matching TRBD1 or TRBD2 (5 bases each). Deletions cut 4 bases from V and 0 bases from J, with 17 bases between. Per the germline V gene, CDR1 is SGHTA and CDR2 is FQGNSA. This CDR3 has 17 residues. The CDR3: CASSSLRTGLSTDTQYF. Here the CDR3 DNA reads TGTGCCAGCAGCTCTCTCCGGACGGGGCTTAGCACAGATACGCAGTATTTT.

J is TRBJ2-7 and V is TRBV5-6; tentative D call: TRBD1 (6 bases). Germline loops: CDR1 SGHDT, CDR2 YYEEEE. Trimming removed 4 bases at V and 2 bases at J, with 10 bases between. The CDR3 spans 13 residues. The CDR3 DNA follows: TGTGCCAGCAGCGATGACAGGACCTACGAGCAGTACTTC. It specifies CASSDDRTYEQYF.

This clone came up a few times. The genes are TRBV7-3 and TRBJ2-2; D possibly corresponds to TRBD2 (5 bases). The germline V gene encodes CDR1 SGHTA and CDR2 FQGTGA. The V end was cut by 1 base, the J end by 0 bases, with 6 bases between. This CDR3 comprises 15 residues. The CDR3 coding sequence is TGTGCCAGCAGCTTAAGGGAGTCGAACACCGGGGAGCTGTTTTTT. Translating gives CASSLRESNTGELFF.

V and J are TRBV5-1 and TRBJ1-4; tentative D call: TRBD1 (6 bases). Germline CDR1 SGHRS, CDR2 YFSETQ. CDR3 size: 13 residues. Between the trimmed V and J ends, which lost 7 bases and 5 bases, there was a span of 12 bases. CDR3 bases: TGCGCCAGCCAACAGGGTCCCAATGAAAAACTGTTTTTT. It translates to CASQQGPNEKLFF.

This chain uses TRBV6-5 with TRBJ2-7; tentative D call: TRBD1 (6 bases). With 6 bases removed from V and 0 bases from J, the gap between germline ends came to 12 bases. The CDR3 is 14 amino acids. Germline V CDR1 and CDR2: MNHEY, SVGAGI. The CDR3 is CASRDGQYSYEQYF. The CDR3 DNA is TGTGCCAGCAGGGACGGACAGTACTCCTACGAGCAGTACTTC.

The gene calls are TRBV2 and TRBJ1-5; D not resolved. CDR1 SNHLY and CDR2 FYNNEI come from the germline V gene. CDR3 size: 16 residues. Between the trimmed V and J ends, which lost 3 bases and 1 base, there was a span of 13 bases. The CDR3 spells CASSDSGYDSNQPQHF. The CDR3 DNA is TGTGCCAGCAGTGATTCCGGGTACGACAGCAATCAGCCCCAGCATTTT.

This chain joins TRBV5-1 and TRBJ2-4; a possible D gene is TRBD1 (6 bases). The CDR3 has 16 residues. V was cut by 0 bases and J by 9 bases, with 19 bases left in between. Germline-derived CDR1 and CDR2 are SGHRS and YFSETQ. The CDR3 protein is CASSLVGSDRNLIQYF. CDR3 bases: TGCGCCAGCAGCTTGGTCGGGTCGGACAGAAATCTCATTCAGTACTTC.

The gene calls are TRBV6-6 and TRBJ2-3; D uncertain. CDR3 length: 14 residues. The germline gives CDR1 MNHNY, CDR2 SVGAGI (reference sequence). Trimming took off 2 bases at V and 1 base at J, with 7 bases between the two ends. The CDR3 DNA reads TGTGCCAGCAGTTACCGGGCCGGCACAGATACGCAGTATTTT. Its protein product is CASSYRAGTDTQYF.

The chain uses TRBV6-5 and TRBJ1-1; the D gene is possibly TRBD1 (5 bases). Germline CDR1 and CDR2: MNHEY and SVGAGI. With 4 bases removed from V and 8 bases from J, the gap between germline ends came to 20 bases. The length of the CDR3 is 15 residues. In nucleotides, the CDR3 is TGTGCCAGCAGTTCCCCAGGGATGTCCCTTCACGAAGCTTTCTTT. Translation gives CASSSPGMSLHEAFF.

The chain combines TRBV7-8 with TRBJ1-1; no clear D. The CDR3 runs to 15 residues. CDR1 is SGHVS, CDR2 FQNEAQ, per germline. V lost 1 base to trimming and J lost 0 bases, with 9 bases between them. For the CDR3, the DNA is TGTGCCAGCAGCTTAGAGGGTGCTGTGAACACTGAAGCTTTCTTT. It translates to CASSLEGAVNTEAFF.

This chain uses TRBV7-2 with TRBJ2-7; D ambiguous. The CDR3 runs to 12 residues. Trimming pared 5 bases from V and 3 bases from J, leaving 8 bases between. Germline-derived CDR1 and CDR2 are SGHTA and FQGNSA. The CDR3 DNA follows: TGTGCCAGCAGCCCCACCTTCTACGAGCAGTACTTC. Its protein product is CASSPTFYEQYF. The whole variable domain, remainder taken from reference TRBV7-2 and TRBJ2-7, is GAGVSQSPSNKVTEKGKDVELRCDPISGHTALYWYRQSLGQGLEFLIYFQGNSAPDKSGLPSDRFSAERTGGSVSTLTIQRTQQEDSAVYLCASSPTFYEQYFGPGTRLTVT.

In DNA, the CDR3 is TGTGCCAGCAGTTACAGGGCTAGCGGGAGCAATGAGCAGTTCTTC. It specifies CASSYRASGSNEQFF. This chain connects TRBV6-6 to TRBJ2-1; 10 bases fit TRBD2. The CDR3 is made up of 15 amino acids. V lost 2 bases to trimming and J lost 6 bases; unmatched junction nucleotides: 4. CDR1 and CDR2 (germline): MNHNY, SVGAGI (reference sequence).

The J gene is TRBJ1-4, the V gene TRBV5-5; no reliable D call. This CDR3 is 14 amino acids long. Germline CDR1 reads SGHKS; CDR2 reads YYEKEE (reference sequence). Trimming stripped 6 bases from V and 4 bases from J, with 13 bases between. The CDR3 loop reads CASTNGNNNEKLFF. CDR3 bases: TGTGCCAGCACCAACGGTAACAATAATGAAAAACTGTTTTTT.

The chain has TRBV7-2 and TRBJ2-2; 12 bases line up with TRBD2. The CDR3 covers 17 residues. V trimming: 2 bases; J trimming: 1 base; junction bases outside the gene matches: 2. The germline gives CDR1 SGHTA, CDR2 FQGNSA. The CDR3 sequence: CASSLRLAGVNTGELFF. CDR3 coding DNA: TGTGCCAGCAGCTTAAGACTAGCGGGAGTGAACACCGGGGAGCTGTTTTTT.